Listed below are T cell receptor beta chains from one sample, sequenced in a study of regulatory T cells in long-lasting Graves disease. TCRdb reprocessed the multiplex PCR reads via MiXCR and lists one record per CDR3 protein. The table has about 540,000 distinct CDR3 sequences, around an eighth seen once. These data also formed part of another study, on T cells in Graves' hyperthyroidism and ophthalmopathy.

Sequencing used peripheral blood mononuclear cells (PBMCs), obtained at new diagnosis, from a patient treated with antithyroid drugs. These receptor sequences come from a young man with Graves disease. Each CDR3 is given with its conserved first and last residue. Each record gives: CDR3 protein, CDR3 DNA, V gene, D gene, J gene, clone size. D genes are given only for firm matches. A row's size may be missing; if present it is once, few, many or a size class.

CRVRGSNEKLFF,TGCAGGGTGCGCGGTAGTAATGAAAAACTGTTTTTT,TRBV20-1,NA,TRBJ1-4,few
CASSVDGGYGYTF,TGTGCCAGCAGCGTAGACGGGGGCTATGGCTACACCTTC,TRBV9,NA,TRBJ1-2,many
CASRAPGQQETQYF,TGTGCCAGCAGGGCTCCGGGACAGCAAGAGACCCAGTACTTC,TRBV5-5,TRBD1,TRBJ2-5,NA
CASTSLENEQFF,TGTGCCAGCACATCATTGGAGAATGAGCAGTTCTTC,TRBV2,NA,TRBJ2-1,many
CATEPGLALSRELFF,TGTGCCACCGAGCCGGGACTAGCGCTTAGCCGGGAGCTGTTTTTT,TRBV2,TRBD2,TRBJ2-2,NA
CASSQEAENTEAFF,TGTGCCAGCAGTCAGGAGGCAGAGAACACTGAAGCTTTCTTT,TRBV6-4,NA,TRBJ1-1,many
CSAPPPGRETQYF,TGCAGTGCTCCCCCCCCGGGCCGGGAGACCCAGTACTTC,TRBV20-1,NA,TRBJ2-5,NA
CASSESGYQETQYF,TGCGCCAGCAGTGAGTCTGGGTATCAAGAGACCCAGTACTTC,TRBV10-2,NA,TRBJ2-5,few
CASSLMHSPLHF,TGTGCCAGCAGCTTGATGCATTCACCCCTCCACTTT,TRBV7-9,NA,TRBJ1-6,NA
CAISSRDKGSTEAFF,TGTGCCATCAGTTCGCGCGACAAAGGGAGCACTGAAGCTTTCTTT,TRBV10-3,NA,TRBJ1-1,many
CAISESNPTSGLYNEQFF,TGTGCCATCAGTGAGTCCAACCCTACTAGCGGACTTTACAATGAGCAGTTCTTC,TRBV10-3,TRBD2,TRBJ2-1,few
CASSLGGRGYQETQYF,TGTGCCAGCAGCTTAGGGGGCAGGGGGTACCAAGAGACCCAGTACTTC,TRBV7-8,TRBD1,TRBJ2-5,NA
CASSPDRQGASEKLFF,TGTGCCAGCAGCCCCGATCGGCAGGGGGCAAGCGAAAAACTGTTTTTT,TRBV5-5,TRBD1,TRBJ1-4,many
CSEGTSSMDEQFF,TGCAGTGAGGGGACTAGTAGTATGGATGAGCAGTTCTTC,TRBV20-1,TRBD2,TRBJ2-1,many
CASRDIVSGANVLTF,TGTGCCAGCAGGGACATCGTCTCTGGGGCCAACGTCCTGACTTTC,TRBV12-3/TRBV12-4,NA,TRBJ2-6,many
CASSQDTATNEKLFF,TGTGCCAGCAGCCAAGATACTGCAACTAATGAAAAACTGTTTTTT,TRBV14,NA,TRBJ1-4,NA
CASSSGLDEAFF,TGCGCCAGCAGCTCGGGATTGGATGAAGCTTTCTTT,TRBV5-1,NA,TRBJ1-1,NA
CASKRGGVRGGWPQHF,TGTGCCAGCAAGAGAGGTGGGGTCAGGGGAGGGTGGCCCCAGCATTTT,TRBV2,NA,TRBJ1-5,many
CASIAGGNTGELFF,TGTGCCAGTATCGCGGGGGGGAACACCGGGGAGCTGTTTTTT,TRBV12-3/TRBV12-4,TRBD2,TRBJ2-2,NA
CASSESERVTQFF,TGCGCCAGCAGTGAGTCTGAGCGGGTGACGCAGTTCTTC,TRBV10-1,NA,TRBJ2-1,many
CSASRGDLGETQYF,TGCAGTGCTAGTCGCGGAGACTTGGGGGAGACCCAGTACTTC,TRBV20-1,NA,TRBJ2-5,many
CASSSKWDTQYF,TGTGCCAGCAGCTCGAAGTGGGATACGCAGTATTTT,TRBV7-9,NA,TRBJ2-3,few
CASSSNRQETQYF,TGTGCCAGCAGCTCAAACCGGCAAGAGACCCAGTACTTC,TRBV7-7,NA,TRBJ2-5,few
CSVEAGVVNTEAFF,TGCAGCGTTGAGGCAGGGGTTGTCAACACTGAAGCTTTCTTT,TRBV29-1,NA,TRBJ1-1,many
CASSIGGPYNEQFF,TGTGCCAGTAGTATTGGCGGGCCTTACAATGAGCAGTTCTTC,TRBV19,NA,TRBJ2-1,few
CASRQGAGNTIYF,TGTGCCAGCAGACAGGGGGCTGGAAACACCATATATTTT,TRBV5-5,TRBD1,TRBJ1-3,NA
CASSLTGRLSETQYF,TGCGCCAGCAGCTTGACCGGCCGCCTCAGCGAGACCCAGTACTTC,TRBV5-1,NA,TRBJ2-5,NA
CASSLWVKEAKQFF,TGTGCCAGCAGCTTATGGGTCAAGGAGGCGAAGCAGTTCTTC,TRBV7-2,NA,TRBJ2-1,many
CATTGPTYEQYF,TGTGCCACGACAGGACCCACCTACGAGCAGTACTTC,TRBV2,NA,TRBJ2-7,many
CSAPLPTLTSTDTQYF,TGCAGTGCCCCCCTCCCTACGCTCACTAGCACAGATACGCAGTATTTT,TRBV20-1,NA,TRBJ2-3,many
CASSIGTDSGANVLTF,TGTGCCAGTAGTATAGGCACAGACTCTGGGGCCAACGTCCTGACTTTC,TRBV19,NA,TRBJ2-6,NA
CASSVGQPGDEQYF,TGTGCCAGCAGCGTGGGACAGCCGGGGGACGAGCAGTACTTC,TRBV11-2,NA,TRBJ2-7,NA
CASTISASRDDEQFF,TGTGCCAGTACCATTTCGGCTAGTCGAGATGATGAGCAGTTCTTC,TRBV19,NA,TRBJ2-1,NA
CASLGTGPREVRSEQYF,TGTGCCAGCCTCGGGACAGGGCCCAGGGAGGTAAGATCCGAGCAGTACTTC,TRBV28,TRBD1,TRBJ2-7,many
CASSSRQGRNTIYF,TGTGCCAGCAGCTCGAGACAGGGGCGGAACACCATATATTTT,TRBV5-6,TRBD1,TRBJ1-3,few
CASIMAGAYEQFF,TGCGCCAGCATAATGGCAGGGGCCTATGAGCAGTTCTTC,TRBV10-1,NA,TRBJ2-1,many
CASSERLAGGSEADTQYF,TGTGCCAGCAGTGAAAGGCTAGCGGGAGGAAGTGAGGCAGATACGCAGTATTTT,TRBV2,TRBD2,TRBJ2-3,many
CASSYGGGNYGYTF,TGTGCCAGCAGTTACGGGGGAGGTAACTATGGCTACACCTTC,TRBV6-5,NA,TRBJ1-2,many
CASSLAGRSGHGYTF,TGTGCCAGCAGCTTAGCTGGACGGTCGGGCCATGGCTACACCTTC,TRBV11-2,NA,TRBJ1-2,many